The present entry profiles one T cell receptor (beta chain) with its context. Its antigen is not known. This record belongs to a study of cytomegalovirus exposure and HLA in healthy donors. Study information: A prior study identified just under 120 million unique TCR beta sequences from 180 million or so T cells.

The germline V gene has CDR1 SNHLY and CDR2 FYNNEI. J lost 3 bases, V lost 6 bases, and 5 bases had no gene match. The CDR3 runs 15 residues. PCR used 60 Vbeta primers and 13 Jbeta primers. Profiling relied on immunoSEQ multiplex PCR, and the TCRdb table lists in-frame clones only, not all of them. Among 95,000 to 100,000 clones listed, roughly 80% were seen once. Regarding the study as a whole: Accurate predictions that matched the HLA-A and HLA-B alleles of most subjects were reportedly made from TCR beta sequences. Most TCRs appeared rarely, but some public TCRs recurred in many donors.

This chain uses TRBV2 with TRBJ2-1; 10 nucleotides align to TRBD2. The sequence was obtained from a female donor in good health and CMV-seronegative. The sequencing sample was made of PBMCs. Here the CDR3 DNA reads TGTGCCAGCAGACTAGCGGGAATCAGCTACAATGAGCAGTTCTTC. This encodes CASRLAGISYNEQFF.